Below, 17 T cell receptor beta chains from the same sample are listed, as sequenced in a study of naive and memory T cell subsets. Study-wide findings and caveats: Possibly reflecting memory cells re-expressing CD45RA, a few larger clonotypes occurred in naive repertoires, especially CD8.

An equimolar mix of two oligonucleotides served as the beta constant-region primer for TRBC1 and TRBC2. Four rounds of PCR amplified the ligated cDNA using nested alpha and beta constant-region primers plus SP2. TCRdb redid the calling of the UMI-ligation and nested PCR reads with MiXCR, one entry per CDR3 protein. The table shows 120,000 to 150,000 distinct CDR3 sequences, with around 21% occurring only once. No antigen has been identified for these receptors. Sequenced material: naive CD8+ T cells from blood. These receptors all come from a human donor in good health.

The chain has TRBV6-2 or TRBV6-3 and TRBJ2-1; no firm D call. Germline V gene lookup returns CDR1 MNHEY and CDR2 SVGEGT. This CDR3 contains 12 residues. V dropped 2 bases and J dropped 5 bases, with 4 bases sitting between them. The DNA for the CDR3 is TGTGCCAGCAGTTACCCAAACAATGAGCAGTTCTTC. Translated, it gives CASSYPNNEQFF.

There are a few counts of this clonotype. The chain carries TRBV28 and TRBJ2-7; D perhaps matches TRBD1 (5 bases). The ends were cut back, 6 bases at V and 3 bases at J, with 15 bases in the middle. Germline assignment: CDR1 MDHEN and CDR2 SYDVKM. This CDR3 comprises 14 residues. DNA for the CDR3: TGTGCCAGCAGAGAACAGGACGTTCTCTACGAGCAGTACTTC. This translates into CASREQDVLYEQYF.

The V gene is TRBV5-5, the J gene TRBJ1-4; D is undetermined. Trimming removed 2 bases at V and 8 bases at J, with 10 bases between. The CDR3 contains 13 residues. The germline gives CDR1 SGHKS, CDR2 YYEKEE (reference sequence). This CDR3 reads CASSLSRGEKLFF. DNA for the CDR3: TGTGCCAGCAGCTTAAGCCGTGGGGAAAAACTGTTTTTT.

V and J are TRBV20-1 and TRBJ2-1; D perhaps matches TRBD2 (6 bases). This CDR3 is 14 amino acids long. V lost 6 bases and J 7 bases, leaving 19 bases between the germline ends. In germline, CDR1 is DFQATT, CDR2 SNEGSKA (reference sequence). This chain's CDR3 is CSAMAGGRGNEQFF. CDR3 sequence (DNA): TGCAGTGCCATGGCCGGAGGCCGGGGGAATGAGCAGTTCTTC.

This clonotype has at least ten counts. The rearrangement uses TRBV5-6 and TRBJ2-3; D unclear. V was pared by 4 bases and J by 0 bases, with 6 bases between. Per the germline V gene, CDR1 is SGHDT and CDR2 is YYEEEE. The CDR3 has 13 residues. The CDR3 DNA reads TGTGCCAGCAGCCCTATGAGCACAGATACGCAGTATTTT. Its protein product is CASSPMSTDTQYF.

V gene TRBV12-3 or TRBV12-4 combines with J gene TRBJ2-2; no firm D call. The V end was cut by 7 bases, the J end by 2 bases, with 11 bases between. This CDR3 region has 14 residues. The CDR3 DNA reads TGTGCCAGCAACCCAGACTCTAACACCGGGGAGCTGTTTTTT. Translation: CASNPDSNTGELFF.

V usage is TRBV12-3 or TRBV12-4 and J usage is TRBJ2-1; TRBD2 might be the D (6 bases). The V gene lost 3 bases and the J gene lost 6 bases, with 18 bases spanning the gap. This CDR3 has 16 residues. In DNA, the CDR3 is TGTGCCAGCAGTTTGGCCCCAACTAGCCTACTCAATGAGCAGTTCTTC. Translation gives CASSLAPTSLLNEQFF.

The V and J genes are TRBV10-3 and TRBJ2-3; D gene uncertain. V was pared by 3 bases and J by 1 base, with 5 bases between. The length of the CDR3 is 13 residues. From germline, CDR1 is ENHRY and CDR2 SYGVKD. CDR3 sequence: CAISESGTDTQYF. DNA of the CDR3: TGTGCCATCAGTGAAAGTGGCACAGATACGCAGTATTTT.

This clonotype was recorded a few times. The chain combines TRBV25-1 with TRBJ2-7; 9 nucleotides match TRBD1. V was pared by 8 bases and J by 3 bases, with 5 bases of the junction left unmatched. Germline CDR1 and CDR2: MGHDK and SYGVNS. The CDR3 loop spans 13 amino acids. CDR3 coding DNA: TGTGCCAGCGGGGACAGGGAAGGCTACGAGCAGTACTTC. Its translation is CASGDREGYEQYF.

The chain joins TRBV14 to TRBJ2-1; perhaps D is TRBD1 or TRBD2 (5 bases each). CDR1 is SGHDN, CDR2 FVKESK, per germline. Trimming took 0 bases from V and 6 from J, leaving 9 bases between them. The CDR3 consists of 14 residues. The CDR3 DNA follows: TGTGCCAGCAGCCAAGATGGGACCCGCAATGAGCAGTTCTTC. It yields the protein CASSQDGTRNEQFF.

The chain joins TRBV30 to TRBJ2-1; D is perhaps TRBD2 (6 bases). Germline V CDR1 and CDR2: GTSNPN, SVGIG (reference sequence). V was clipped by 3 bases and J by 3 bases, with 9 bases between them. The CDR3 extends over 13 amino acids. The CDR3 spells CAWSLGGYNEQFF. In DNA form, the CDR3 reads TGTGCCTGGAGCCTGGGGGGCTACAATGAGCAGTTCTTC.

On this clonotype: This could be a read error, since a much larger clone is one nucleotide away. The V call is TRBV2, the J call TRBJ2-1; D gene ambiguous. Per the germline V gene, CDR1 is SNHLY and CDR2 is FYNNEI. Trimming took off 6 bases at V and 4 bases at J, with 1 base between the two ends. The CDR3 extends over 10 amino acids. CDR3: CASRYNEQFF. The CDR3 coding sequence is TGTGCCAGCAGATACAATGAGCAGTTCTTC.

The CDR3 nucleotides are TGTGCCAGCAGCGTAGTTGGCCGGGAGCCCCGGGACGAGCAGTACTTC. Encoded protein: CASSVVGREPRDEQYF. The chain employs TRBV9 and TRBJ2-7, with D tentatively TRBD2 (6 bases). Trimming pared 0 bases from V and 5 bases from J, leaving 18 bases between. The CDR3 loop spans 16 amino acids. Germline CDR1 and CDR2: SGDLS and YYNGEE.

The V and J genes are TRBV9 and TRBJ2-7; D remains unclear. This CDR3 has 14 residues. Germline V lookup: CDR1 SGDLS, CDR2 YYNGEE. V was pared by 0 bases and J by 2 bases, with 9 bases between. The CDR3 protein is CASSVGVNPYEQYF. CDR3 DNA: TGTGCCAGCAGCGTAGGAGTCAACCCCTACGAGCAGTACTTC.

This clonotype was detected a few times. The V call is TRBV4-2, the J call TRBJ2-7; D remains ambiguous. The germline V gene has CDR1 LGHNA and CDR2 YNFKEQ. The CDR3 totals 14 residues. Trimming stripped 2 bases from V and 2 bases from J, with 10 bases between. The CDR3 spells CASSQTAEAYEQYF. CDR3 nucleotides: TGTGCCAGCAGCCAAACAGCAGAGGCCTACGAGCAGTACTTC.

The gene calls are TRBV27 and TRBJ2-1; 9 nucleotides align to TRBD2. V shed 3 bases and J 2 bases; nucleotides not matched to a gene: 2. Germline loops: CDR1 MNHEY, CDR2 SMNVEV (reference sequence). The CDR3 sequence is 15 residues long. The CDR3, as DNA: TGTGCCAGCAGTTTGGCTAGCGGGACCTACAATGAGCAGTTCTTC. Translation: CASSLASGTYNEQFF.

V is TRBV29-1 and J is TRBJ2-6; D may be TRBD2 (7 bases). The length of the CDR3 is 19 residues. The germline CDR1 and CDR2 sequences are SQVTM and ANQGSEA. V lost 2 bases to trimming and J lost 1 base, with 21 bases between them. CDR3 region: CSVEPTQAGHQSGANVLTF. CDR3 sequence (DNA): TGCAGCGTTGAACCCACACAAGCGGGACACCAATCTGGGGCCAACGTCCTGACTTTC.